This T cell receptor (beta chain) was recovered during a study of T cell responses to AZD1222 COVID-19 vaccine. Profiled with immunoSEQ multiplex PCR; TCRdb holds only in-frame clones, not every one. Of about 150,000 clones detected, roughly 90% appear once; the ten largest clones hold roughly 2%. V was clipped by 5 bases and J by 5 bases, with 12 bases between them. The CDR3 is 13 residues long. Per the germline V gene, CDR1 is SEHNR and CDR2 is FQNEAQ (reference sequence). The receptor was isolated from an adult in good health. The sequencing here drew on peripheral blood, taken on day 0 of AZD1222 vaccination. This rearrangement joins TRBV7-9 to TRBJ1-1; tentatively, D is TRBD1 (6 bases). The CDR3 coding sequence is TGTGCCAGCAGCGAAGCAGGGGATACTGAAGCTTTCTTT. Residues: CASSEAGDTEAFF.